At least ten counts were recorded for the clone carrying this T cell receptor (beta chain). Its antigen remains unknown. Primed by a sample-barcoded 5' primer and a J-beta primer mix, a second PCR proceeded for 7 to 11 cycles. Each CDR3 protein gets one entry after TCRdb re-called the 5' RACE reads with MiXCR. The sample records some 940,000 distinct CDR3 sequences, 25% to 30% being singletons. The data originate from a study of blood T cells in healthy people across ages. Looking at the study overall: With template switching, about one barcoded beta molecule was captured per two T cells. General study points: Long-lived and aged donors differed, with more naive CD4+ cells and higher diversity in the long-lived.

This CDR3 spans 13 amino acids. Looked up from germline, CDR1 is SGDLS and CDR2 is YYNGEE. V was clipped by 3 bases and J by 7 bases; unmatched bases: 4. In addition, the sample was reused for a study of T cells of mothers and their children. Per that paper: Donation involved a few healthy Caucasian mothers and the six children that they had.

The rearrangement uses TRBV9 and TRBJ2-1; 7 bases are a match to TRBD1. The receptor comes from a woman aged 40 to 50 in good health. Source material: blood. CDR3 nucleotides: TGTGCCAGCAGCGCCGGGACAGAGAATGAGCAGTTCTTC. Translating it yields CASSAGTENEQFF.